The table lists the clone carrying this T cell receptor beta chain with a few counts. What it binds is unknown. TCRdb reprocessed the reads with MiXCR, giving one entry per CDR3 protein. Of 650,000 to 900,000 distinct CDR3 sequences in the sample, almost 30% were seen once. This CDR3 region has 13 residues. V lost 4 bases, J lost 9 bases, and 13 bases lay in between. This sample was taken from a study of T cell repertoires in cytomegalovirus infection. Overall study context: Recently identified HLA-C-restricted and well-studied HLA-B-restricted CMV epitopes were used. An indication of both CMV infection and matching HLA type came from public TCR beta signatures.

Study-wide points: CMV-specific HLA-C-restricted TCR beta clonotypes dominated the ex vivo response. Carriage of CMV together with the relevant HLA was identifiable through cumulative public TCR beta family frequency.

The source is a human donor in good health (CMV status not recorded). Some clones in this sample may be carry-over from other donors' samples. The chain joins TRBV12-3 or TRBV12-4 to TRBJ1-5; TRBD1 might be the D (5 bases). The sample was cultured CD8+ T cells from PBMCs, taken from culture after CMV antigen stimulation. CDR3 coding DNA: TGTGCCAGCAGTTCGACAGATTTGGGGCCCCAGCATTTT. Translated, it gives CASSSTDLGPQHF.